Presented here are 15 T cell receptor beta chains from one specimen sequenced in a study of technical replicates of blood from several donors. Profiled with immunoSEQ multiplex PCR; TCRdb holds only in-frame clones, not every one. The sample contains roughly 72,000 clones, 96% of which appear only once. The specimen sequenced was T cells isolated from PBMCs. The receptors were gathered from a human donor in good health.

This clone appeared a single time. J is TRBJ2-7 and V is TRBV6-6; TRBD2 agrees at 8 bases. Germline CDR1 and CDR2: MNHNY and SVGAGI (reference sequence). This CDR3 has 14 amino acids. With 6 bases clipped from V and 4 bases from J, the junction kept 8 bases outside the gene matches. CDR3 sequence (DNA): TGTGCCAGCAGCAGGGGAGCGGGAGTTTACGAGCAGTACTTC. It specifies CASSRGAGVYEQYF.

The chain has TRBV27 and TRBJ1-1; D is perhaps TRBD1 (6 bases). The germline gives CDR1 MNHEY, CDR2 SMNVEV (reference sequence). The CDR3 runs 14 residues. Trimming cost V 2 bases and J 1 base, with 8 bases left between them. CDR3 sequence reads: CASSLVGGNTEAFF. The CDR3 DNA sequence: TGTGCCAGCAGTTTAGTAGGGGGGAACACTGAAGCTTTCTTT.

The CDR3 loop reads CASSQKGDLSYEQYF. CDR3 nucleotides: TGTGCCAGCAGCCAGAAGGGAGACCTCTCCTACGAGCAGTACTTC. V and J are TRBV13 and TRBJ2-7; a possible D gene is TRBD2 (5 bases). Trimming left V 5 bases short and J 0 bases short, with 14 bases between. This CDR3 region has 15 residues. Germline-derived CDR1 and CDR2 are PRHDT and FYEKMQ (reference sequence).

The V and J genes are TRBV7-9 and TRBJ2-5; a possible D gene is TRBD2 (5 bases). Between the trimmed V and J ends, which lost 5 bases and 5 bases, there was a span of 12 bases. The CDR3 has 13 residues. Germline loops: CDR1 SEHNR, CDR2 FQNEAQ (reference sequence). The CDR3 sequence is CASSPGGGETQYF. The DNA of the CDR3 is TGTGCCAGCAGCCCCGGAGGCGGGGAGACCCAGTACTTC. Combining the CDR3 with reference TRBV7-9 and TRBJ2-5 gives the whole variable domain DTGVSQNPRHKITKRGQNVTFRCDPISEHNRLYWYRQTLGQGPEFLTYFQNEAQLEKSRLLSDRFSAERPKGSFSTLEIQRTEQGDSAMYLCASSPGGGETQYFGPGTRLLVL.

This clone is a singleton in its sample. The rearrangement uses TRBV5-1 and TRBJ2-7; 8 bases agree with TRBD2. Trimming at V came to 0 bases and at J to 3 bases, leaving 8 bases not matched to a gene. The CDR3 has 16 amino acids. Germline loops: CDR1 SGHRS, CDR2 YFSETQ. This CDR3 is CASSLEGLAGLYEQYF. The CDR3 DNA reads TGCGCCAGCAGCTTGGAGGGTCTAGCGGGCCTCTACGAGCAGTACTTC.

The chain joins TRBV28 to TRBJ2-3, with a weak D call TRBD2 (7 bases). This CDR3 region has 14 residues. Germline lookup yields CDR1 MDHEN and CDR2 SYDVKM. The V and J ends lost 7 bases and 1 base respectively, with 12 bases between them. The CDR3 sequence is CASNGGGRTDTQYF. The CDR3, as DNA: TGTGCCAGCAATGGCGGGGGCCGCACAGATACGCAGTATTTT. Variable domain in full (rest from reference TRBV28 and TRBJ2-3): DVKVTQSSRYLVKRTGEKVFLECVQDMDHENMFWYRQDPGLGLRLIYFSYDVKMKEKGDIPEGYSVSREKKERFSLILESASTNQTSMYLCASNGGGRTDTQYFGPGTRLTVL.

A single count supports this clone. The gene calls are TRBV6-1 and TRBJ2-2; 7 bases line up with TRBD2. The germline V gene encodes CDR1 MNHNS and CDR2 SASEGT. The V and J ends lost 6 bases and 8 bases, in that order; junction bases with no gene match: 9. The CDR3 spans 14 residues. In nucleotides, the CDR3 is TGTGCCAGCAGGCCTCTCGGGGGGTCGGGGGAGCTGTTTTTT. The encoded protein is CASRPLGGSGELFF.

This sequence joins TRBV27 and TRBJ2-3; tentative D call: TRBD2 (5 bases). Germline lookup yields CDR1 MNHEY and CDR2 SMNVEV (reference sequence). The CDR3 runs to 13 residues. V was clipped by 3 bases and J by 5 bases, with 9 bases between them. CDR3 residues: CASSFVAGDTQYF. DNA for the CDR3: TGTGCCAGCAGTTTTGTCGCGGGAGATACGCAGTATTTT.

The chain uses TRBV9 and TRBJ1-4; TRBD1 might be the D (6 bases). Trimming removed 6 bases from V and 4 bases from J, with 13 bases in between. Per germline, CDR1 SGDLS and CDR2 YYNGEE. The CDR3 covers 14 residues. CDR3 in DNA: TGTGCCAGCACCAAGACAGGCGATAATGAAAAACTGTTTTTT. Translating gives CASTKTGDNEKLFF.

This clone came up once. The chain uses TRBV7-9 and TRBJ1-2; weak D call: TRBD1 (5 bases). CDR3 length: 13 amino acids. V lost 6 bases and J lost 3, with 11 bases in between. Germline-derived CDR1 and CDR2 are SEHNR and FQNEAQ (reference sequence). CDR3 bases: TGTGCCAGCAGTAAAGGGGCTCACTATGGCTACACCTTC. Translated: CASSKGAHYGYTF.

The chain uses TRBV11-2 and TRBJ2-1, with TRBD2 matching over 10 bases. J gave up 7 bases and V 4 bases, and 7 bases lay outside the gene matches. Looked up from germline, CDR1 is SGHAT and CDR2 is FQNNGV. This CDR3 region has 15 residues. The CDR3 coding sequence is TGTGCCAGCAGCTCCCAACTAGCGGGAAAAAATGAGCAGTTCTTC. Translating gives CASSSQLAGKNEQFF.

This clone was seen just once. The chain has TRBV7-9 and TRBJ2-3; TRBD1 aligns across 8 bases. V was clipped by 4 bases and J by 3 bases; unmatched bases: 15. The CDR3 covers 18 residues. The germline V gene has CDR1 SEHNR and CDR2 FQNEAQ (reference sequence). CDR3 nucleotides: TGTGCCAGCAGCTGGCCCTACAGGGGGATGGGTCTTACAGATACGCAGTATTTT. This sequence encodes CASSWPYRGMGLTDTQYF.

The chain employs TRBV19 and TRBJ2-1; maybe TRBD2 (5 bases). Between the trimmed V and J ends, which lost 4 bases and 8 bases, there was a span of 12 bases. Germline V lookup: CDR1 LNHDA, CDR2 SQIVND (reference sequence). The CDR3 loop spans 13 amino acids. The DNA of the CDR3 is TGTGCCAGTAGTAAGGACGGAGGTGATGAGCAGTTCTTC. Protein sequence: CASSKDGGDEQFF.

The chain has TRBV25-1 and TRBJ2-1; D is possibly TRBD2 (6 bases). Between the trimmed V and J ends, which lost 4 bases and 7 bases, there was a span of 14 bases. Germline CDR1 and CDR2: MGHDK and SYGVNS. This CDR3 is built from 14 residues. The CDR3 region is CASSVAELGNEQFF. The CDR3 region has the DNA TGTGCCAGCAGTGTAGCGGAGCTGGGGAATGAGCAGTTCTTC.

This sequence joins TRBV13 and TRBJ2-7; 9 bases fit TRBD2. The CDR3 loop spans 19 amino acids. V was pared by 5 bases and J by 1 base, with 18 bases of the junction left unmatched. The germline V gene has CDR1 PRHDT and CDR2 FYEKMQ (reference sequence). CDR3 nucleotides: TGTGCCAGCAGCCCCGGACTAGCGTACCGGTTTGGTGGGTCCTACGAGCAGTACTTC. Translating it yields CASSPGLAYRFGGSYEQYF.